These 26 T cell receptor beta chains came from one sample sequenced in a study of patients and donors after allogeneic stem cell transplantation. Via MiXCR, TCRdb re-called the RT-PCR reads, giving one row per CDR3 protein. Of about 150,000 distinct CDR3 sequences in the sample, more than 20% were seen once. The sample was blood, either unsorted or a sorted T cell fraction (not recorded which). The receptor source for this set is a human donor who was either an allogeneic HSCT recipient or a stem cell or donor lymphocyte infusion donor (not recorded which). It is not recorded whose cells these are; they may come from a transplant donor.

In this sample, this clonotype turned up a few times. The J gene is TRBJ2-3, the V gene TRBV29-1; unclear D gene. This CDR3 contains 12 residues. With 1 base removed from V and 4 bases from J, the gap between germline ends came to 6 bases. Germline lookup yields CDR1 SQVTM and CDR2 ANQGSEA. The DNA of the CDR3 is TGCAGCGTTGAAGCCATGTCAGATACGCAGTATTTT. Protein: CSVEAMSDTQYF.

Ten or more counts support this clonotype. The V call is TRBV6-5, the J call TRBJ1-2; a possible D gene is TRBD1 (5 bases). The CDR3 totals 15 residues. Germline CDR1 and CDR2: MNHEY and SVGAGI. V lost 6 bases to trimming and J lost 3 bases, with 17 bases between them. CDR3 nucleotide sequence: TGTGCCAGCAGACCGCAGGGTCTGACTGACTATGGCTACACCTTC. It codes for CASRPQGLTDYGYTF.

This clonotype turned up a few times. The V gene is TRBV9, the J gene TRBJ2-7; TRBD2 matches 7 bases. CDR3 size: 13 residues. Germline lookup yields CDR1 SGDLS and CDR2 YYNGEE. With 3 bases clipped from V and 3 bases from J, the junction kept 3 bases outside the gene matches. The CDR3 is CASSASGIYEQYF. For the CDR3, the DNA is TGTGCCAGCAGCGCTAGCGGTATCTACGAGCAGTACTTC.

This chain joins TRBV25-1 and TRBJ2-7; TRBD1 or TRBD2 may be the D gene (5 bases each). The CDR3 runs 15 residues. CDR1 is MGHDK, CDR2 SYGVNS, per germline. V was shortened by 0 bases and J by 3 bases, with 12 bases between the two germline ends. The CDR3 DNA follows: TGTGCCAGCAGTGAATATGGGGGAGTGAACTACGAGCAGTACTTC. This codes for CASSEYGGVNYEQYF.

This clonotype was counted between two and nine times. This chain joins TRBV18 and TRBJ1-1; D might be TRBD1 (6 bases). Germline CDR1 reads KGHSH; CDR2 reads LQKENI. Trimming left V 3 bases short and J 3 bases short, with 14 bases between. The CDR3 contains 15 residues. The CDR3 is CASSPLTGQYTEAFF. The CDR3 bases are TGTGCCAGCTCACCCCTCACAGGGCAGTACACTGAAGCTTTCTTT.

This clonotype has a handful of counts. The rearrangement joins TRBV10-3 to TRBJ1-1; TRBD1 might be the D (5 bases). Trimming removed 2 bases at V and 10 bases at J, with 14 bases between. Germline lookup yields CDR1 ENHRY and CDR2 SYGVKD. CDR3 length: 13 amino acids. The CDR3 spells CAISEQGALGAFF. CDR3 sequence (DNA): TGTGCCATCAGTGAGCAGGGCGCTCTCGGAGCTTTCTTT.

The chain recombines TRBV12-3 or TRBV12-4 with TRBJ2-1; D remains unclear. Trimming took off 3 bases at V and 5 bases at J, with 8 bases between the two ends. CDR3 length: 13 amino acids. CDR3 region: CASSLAYNNEQFF. The CDR3 DNA is TGTGCCAGCAGTTTGGCATACAACAATGAGCAGTTCTTC.

This clonotype was detected a few times. V gene TRBV20-1 combines with J gene TRBJ1-6; 7 bases fit TRBD1. V lost 2 bases, J lost 8 bases, and 12 bases stayed unmatched. Germline-derived CDR1 and CDR2 are DFQATT and SNEGSKA (reference sequence). CDR3 length: 16 residues. The CDR3 is CSARPLGGLKDSPLHF. The CDR3 bases are TGCAGTGCTAGACCTTTAGGGGGCCTAAAGGATTCACCCCTCCACTTT.

This clonotype has just a few counts. The genes are TRBV9 and TRBJ1-2; D uncertain. CDR3 length equals 14 residues. Between the trimmed V and J ends, which lost 0 bases and 4 bases, there was a span of 10 bases. Germline-derived CDR1 and CDR2 are SGDLS and YYNGEE. DNA of the CDR3: TGTGCCAGCAGCGTAGAGAGTCGTGGCTATGGCTACACCTTC. Amino acids: CASSVESRGYGYTF.

The chain carries TRBV27 and TRBJ1-2, with 7 bases lining up with TRBD1. The V gene's germline CDR1 is MNHEY and CDR2 SMNVEV (reference sequence). This CDR3 contains 15 residues. Germline trimming cut 1 base from V and 7 bases from J; bases unmatched to any gene: 9. CDR3 DNA: TGTGCCAGCAGTTTATACCCCCAGGGGGTGGGTGGCTACACCTTC. Its protein product is CASSLYPQGVGGYTF.

In this sample, this clonotype turned up once. V and J are TRBV12-3 or TRBV12-4 and TRBJ1-5; 7 nucleotides align to TRBD1. V shed 7 bases, J shed 6 bases, and the junction held 6 bases outside the gene matches. The CDR3 spans 13 residues. In DNA, the CDR3 is TGTGCCAGCACCAGGGGACAGATTCAGCCCCAGCATTTT. This codes for CASTRGQIQPQHF.

This clonotype was picked up a small number of times. This chain connects TRBV12-3 or TRBV12-4 to TRBJ2-7; 8 positions match TRBD2. The CDR3 spans 17 residues. V was pared by 7 bases and J by 4 bases, with 18 bases of the junction left unmatched. The CDR3 nucleotides read TGTGCCAGCACCATTCACACCAGCGGGAGAATTTCATACGAGCAGTACTTC. Its protein is CASTIHTSGRISYEQYF.

This clonotype showed up just a few times. V and J are TRBV7-2 and TRBJ1-2; tentatively, D is TRBD1 (5 bases). Germline assignment: CDR1 SGHTA and CDR2 FQGNSA. Between the trimmed V and J ends, which lost 5 bases and 6 bases, there was a span of 19 bases. There are 15 residues in the CDR3. The CDR3 bases are TGTGCCAGCAGCCTCCGGACAAACGGGGCGGATGGCTACACCTTC. It encodes CASSLRTNGADGYTF. Variable domain in full (rest from reference TRBV7-2 and TRBJ1-2): GAGVSQSPSNKVTEKGKDVELRCDPISGHTALYWYRQSLGQGLEFLIYFQGNSAPDKSGLPSDRFSAERTGGSVSTLTIQRTQQEDSAVYLCASSLRTNGADGYTFGSGTRLTVV.

The sample holds a few counts of this clonotype. The rearrangement uses TRBV10-3 and TRBJ2-5, with D possibly TRBD1 on 6 matching bases. V lost 6 bases and J lost 2, with 7 bases in between. This CDR3 comprises 12 residues. Germline-derived CDR1 and CDR2 are ENHRY and SYGVKD. CDR3 nucleotide sequence: TGTGCCATCAGGGACAGTCAAGAGACCCAGTACTTC. This gives the protein CAIRDSQETQYF.

This clonotype was counted a few times. The CDR3 protein is CASSPLYRGTGELFF. As DNA, the CDR3 is TGTGCCAGCAGCCCCTTATACAGGGGCACCGGGGAGCTGTTTTTT. The J gene is TRBJ2-2, the V gene TRBV6-6, with TRBD1 matching over 7 bases. Trimming took 6 bases from V and 4 from J; bases not matched to a gene: 8. Germline V gene data show CDR1 as MNHNY and CDR2 as SVGAGI (reference sequence). The CDR3 spans 15 residues.

The chain uses TRBV7-3 and TRBJ2-3; 8 nucleotides match TRBD2. Germline CDR1 SGHTA, CDR2 FQGTGA. There are 14 residues in the CDR3. J lost 5 bases, V lost 2 bases, and 3 bases had no gene match. For the CDR3, the DNA is TGTGCCAGCAGCTTATTAGCGGGGAAAGATACGCAGTATTTT. Translation gives CASSLLAGKDTQYF.

This clonotype turned up a few times. The rearrangement joins TRBV7-9 to TRBJ1-1; D is unclear. Per the germline V gene, CDR1 is SEHNR and CDR2 is FQNEAQ (reference sequence). The CDR3 runs to 14 residues. Deletions cut 6 bases from V and 1 base from J, with 12 bases between. CDR3 nucleotide sequence: TGTGCCAGCAGACCCCAGGAAAGGAACACTGAAGCTTTCTTT. Residues: CASRPQERNTEAFF.

The rearrangement uses TRBV27 and TRBJ2-3, with 8 bases aligning to TRBD1. This CDR3 is 15 amino acids long. J was trimmed by 1 base and V by 4 bases; bases with no gene match: 4. In germline, CDR1 is MNHEY, CDR2 SMNVEV (reference sequence). CDR3 in DNA: TGTGCCAGCAGTTCCGAGACAGGGGGCACAGATACGCAGTATTTT. Translating gives CASSSETGGTDTQYF.

The genes are TRBV30 and TRBJ2-5; 7 bases match TRBD1. V was clipped by 2 bases and J by 5 bases; unmatched bases: 2. Germline loops: CDR1 GTSNPN, CDR2 SVGIG (reference sequence). This CDR3 contains 12 residues. The CDR3 DNA sequence: TGTGCCTGGAGTAAACAGGGGGAGACCCAGTACTTC. The encoded protein is CAWSKQGETQYF.

In its sample, this clonotype was seen a few times. The chain employs TRBV3-1 and TRBJ2-3, with a weak D call TRBD1 (5 bases). V lost 4 bases to trimming and J lost 5 bases, with 16 bases between them. The CDR3 is made up of 15 amino acids. Germline V gives CDR1 LGHDT, CDR2 YNNKEL (reference sequence). Here the CDR3 DNA reads TGTGCCAGCAGCCTAAGGGGCCAAAAAGGAGATACGCAGTATTTT. Amino acids: CASSLRGQKGDTQYF.

CDR3 DNA sequence: TGTGCCAGCAGTGAGGGGGGGTTTTCCTACAATGAGCAGTTCTTC. Its translation: CASSEGGFSYNEQFF. The chain has TRBV27 and TRBJ2-1; a possible D gene is TRBD2 (7 bases). The CDR3 has 15 amino acids. The V end was cut by 5 bases, the J end by 1 base, with 12 bases between. Germline CDR1 MNHEY, CDR2 SMNVEV (reference sequence).

V and J are TRBV4-1 and TRBJ2-7; TRBD2 matches at 12 bases. The V and J ends lost 2 bases and 1 base, in that order; junction bases with no gene match: 3. The CDR3 totals 16 residues. Germline V gives CDR1 MGHRA, CDR2 YSYEKL. The chain's CDR3 is CASSQPGLAGSYEQYF. CDR3 in DNA: TGCGCCAGCAGCCAACCCGGACTAGCGGGGTCCTACGAGCAGTACTTC.

There are a few counts of this clonotype. This chain links TRBV10-3 with TRBJ1-1; TRBD1 matches at 8 bases. Germline values: CDR1 ENHRY, CDR2 SYGVKD. This CDR3 has 13 residues. V shed 11 bases and J 0 bases; nucleotides not matched to a gene: 5. The CDR3 nucleotides are TGTGCCCTACGACAGGGGATGAACACTGAAGCTTTCTTT. As protein: CALRQGMNTEAFF.

This clonotype was observed a few times. The chain couples TRBV7-9 to TRBJ1-2; 8 bases are a match to TRBD1. This CDR3 has 14 amino acids. The ends lost 5 bases at V and 1 base at J; junction bases unmatched: 3. Germline CDR1 reads SEHNR; CDR2 reads FQNEAQ (reference sequence). The CDR3 loop is CASSPGGGNYGYTF. The CDR3 DNA sequence: TGTGCCAGCAGCCCAGGGGGCGGTAACTATGGCTACACCTTC. Looking up the rest from reference TRBV7-9 and TRBJ1-2 gives the full variable domain: DTGVSQNPRHKITKRGQNVTFRCDPISEHNRLYWYRQTLGQGPEFLTYFQNEAQLEKSRLLSDRFSAERPKGSFSTLEIQRTEQGDSAMYLCASSPGGGNYGYTFGSGTRLTVV.

This clonotype was seen more than once but under ten times. The rearrangement joins TRBV27 to TRBJ2-7, with 9 bases aligning to TRBD2. CDR3 length: 16 residues. CDR1 and CDR2 (germline): MNHEY, SMNVEV (reference sequence). After removal of 0 bases from V and 5 bases from J, the junction contained 8 bases not matched to a gene. The CDR3 region is CASSLSSSGKSDEQYF. CDR3 coding DNA: TGTGCCAGCAGTTTATCGTCTAGCGGGAAGTCGGACGAGCAGTACTTC.

This clonotype was detected only a few times. The genes are TRBV12-3 or TRBV12-4 and TRBJ1-2; D not resolved. Trimming took off 4 bases at V and 14 bases at J, with 14 bases between the two ends. This CDR3 has 11 residues. CDR3 coding DNA: TGTGCCAGCAGTTCCGGTCCCCGGGAGACCTTC. Encoded protein: CASSSGPRETF.